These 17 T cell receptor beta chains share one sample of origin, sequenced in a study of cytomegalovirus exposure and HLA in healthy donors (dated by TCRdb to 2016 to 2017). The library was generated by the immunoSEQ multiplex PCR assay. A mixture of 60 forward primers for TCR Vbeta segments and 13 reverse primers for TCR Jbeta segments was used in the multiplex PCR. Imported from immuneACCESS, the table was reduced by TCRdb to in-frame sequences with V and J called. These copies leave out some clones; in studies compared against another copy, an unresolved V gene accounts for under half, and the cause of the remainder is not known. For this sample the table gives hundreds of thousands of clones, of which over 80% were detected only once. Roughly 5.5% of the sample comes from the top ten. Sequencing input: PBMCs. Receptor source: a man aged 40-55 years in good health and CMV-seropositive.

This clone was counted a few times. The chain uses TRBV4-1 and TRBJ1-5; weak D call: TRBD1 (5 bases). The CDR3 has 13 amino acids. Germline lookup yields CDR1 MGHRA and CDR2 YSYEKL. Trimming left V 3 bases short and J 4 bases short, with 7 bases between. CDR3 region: CASSQDTNQPQHF. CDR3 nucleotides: TGCGCCAGCAGCCAGGACACGAATCAGCCCCAGCATTTT.

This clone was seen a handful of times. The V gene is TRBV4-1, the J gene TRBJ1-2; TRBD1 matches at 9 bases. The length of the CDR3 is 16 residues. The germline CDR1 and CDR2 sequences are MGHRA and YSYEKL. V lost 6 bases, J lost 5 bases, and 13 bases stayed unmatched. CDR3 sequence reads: CASRLDRTGEGYGYTF. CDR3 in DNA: TGCGCCAGCAGACTCGATCGGACAGGGGAGGGGTATGGCTACACCTTC.

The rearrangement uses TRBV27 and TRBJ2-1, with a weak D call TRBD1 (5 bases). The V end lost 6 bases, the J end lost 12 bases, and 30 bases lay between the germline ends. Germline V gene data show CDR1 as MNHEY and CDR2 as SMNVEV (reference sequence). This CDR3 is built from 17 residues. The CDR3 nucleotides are TGTGCCAGCAGGCACCAAAGGCAGGGTCACGACAATGAGTGGCAGTTCTTC. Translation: CASRHQRQGHDNEWQFF.

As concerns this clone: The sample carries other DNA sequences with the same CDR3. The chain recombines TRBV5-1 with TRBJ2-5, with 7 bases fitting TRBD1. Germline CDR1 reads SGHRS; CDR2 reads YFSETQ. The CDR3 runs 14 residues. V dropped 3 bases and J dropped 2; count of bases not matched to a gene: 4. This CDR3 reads CASSSQGLQETQYF. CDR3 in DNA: TGCGCCAGCAGCTCACAGGGGCTGCAAGAGACCCAGTACTTC.

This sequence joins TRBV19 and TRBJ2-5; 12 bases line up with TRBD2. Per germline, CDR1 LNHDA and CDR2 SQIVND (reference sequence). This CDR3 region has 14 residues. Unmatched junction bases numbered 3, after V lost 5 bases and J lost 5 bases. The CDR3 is CASSRTSGMETQYF. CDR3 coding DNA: TGTGCCAGTAGTCGGACTAGCGGGATGGAGACCCAGTACTTC.

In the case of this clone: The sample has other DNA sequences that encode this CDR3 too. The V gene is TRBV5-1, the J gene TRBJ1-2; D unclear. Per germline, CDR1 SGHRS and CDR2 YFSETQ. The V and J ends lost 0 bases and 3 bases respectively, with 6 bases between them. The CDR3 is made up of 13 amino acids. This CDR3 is CASSLVGDYGYTF. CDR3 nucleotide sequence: TGCGCCAGCAGCTTGGTCGGGGACTATGGCTACACCTTC.

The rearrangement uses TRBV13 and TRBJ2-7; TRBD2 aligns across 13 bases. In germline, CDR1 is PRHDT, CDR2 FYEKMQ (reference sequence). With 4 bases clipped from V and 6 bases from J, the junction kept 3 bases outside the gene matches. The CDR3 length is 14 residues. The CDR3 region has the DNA TGTGCCAGCAGCTCCGGACTAGCGGGAGTCGAGCAGTACGTC. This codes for CASSSGLAGVEQYV.

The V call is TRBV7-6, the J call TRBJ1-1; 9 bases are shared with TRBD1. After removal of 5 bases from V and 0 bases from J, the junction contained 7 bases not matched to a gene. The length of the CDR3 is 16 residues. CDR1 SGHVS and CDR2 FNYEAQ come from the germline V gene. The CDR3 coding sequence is TGTGCCAGCAGCAAGGGGACAGGGTTCATGAACACTGAAGCTTTCTTT. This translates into CASSKGTGFMNTEAFF.

CDR3 bases: TGCGCCAGCAGCGCTACAGGGAACACTGAAGCTTTCTTT. Amino acids: CASSATGNTEAFF. This rearrangement joins TRBV5-1 to TRBJ1-1; D may be TRBD1 (5 bases). Trimming shortened V by 4 bases and J by 1 base, and 8 bases separated the two germline ends. Germline V gene data show CDR1 as SGHRS and CDR2 as YFSETQ. The CDR3 is 13 amino acids.

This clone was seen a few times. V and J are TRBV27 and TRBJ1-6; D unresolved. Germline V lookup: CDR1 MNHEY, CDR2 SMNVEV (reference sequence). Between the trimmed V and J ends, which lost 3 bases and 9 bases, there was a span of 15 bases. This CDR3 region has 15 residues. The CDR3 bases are TGTGCCAGCAGTTTGGGAGAAGGGTTTCGTTCACCCCTCCACTTT. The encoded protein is CASSLGEGFRSPLHF.

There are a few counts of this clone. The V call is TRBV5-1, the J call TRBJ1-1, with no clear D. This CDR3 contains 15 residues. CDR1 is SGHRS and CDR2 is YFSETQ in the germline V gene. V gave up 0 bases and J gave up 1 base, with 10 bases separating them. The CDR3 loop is CASSLEWAPNTEAFF. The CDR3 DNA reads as TGCGCCAGCAGCTTGGAGTGGGCCCCGAACACTGAAGCTTTCTTT.

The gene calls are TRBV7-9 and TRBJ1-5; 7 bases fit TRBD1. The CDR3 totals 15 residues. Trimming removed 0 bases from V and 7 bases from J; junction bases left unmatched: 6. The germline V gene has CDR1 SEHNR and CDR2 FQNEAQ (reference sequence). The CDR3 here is CASSLAGTANQPQHF. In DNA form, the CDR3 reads TGTGCCAGCAGCTTAGCCGGGACAGCCAACCAGCCCCAGCATTTT. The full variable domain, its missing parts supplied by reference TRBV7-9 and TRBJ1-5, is DTGVSQNPRHKITKRGQNVTFRCDPISEHNRLYWYRQTLGQGPEFLTYFQNEAQLEKSRLLSDRFSAERPKGSFSTLEIQRTEQGDSAMYLCASSLAGTANQPQHFGDGTRLSIL.

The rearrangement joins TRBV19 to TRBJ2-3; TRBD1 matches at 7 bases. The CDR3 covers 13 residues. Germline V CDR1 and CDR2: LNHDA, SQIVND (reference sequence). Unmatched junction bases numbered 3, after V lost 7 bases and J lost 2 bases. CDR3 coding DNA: TGTGCCAGTACGGGACAGCCCACAGATACGCAGTATTTT. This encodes CASTGQPTDTQYF.

The chain's CDR3 is CASRKTGASGTEAFF. The CDR3 DNA is TGTGCCAGCAGGAAAACAGGGGCCTCGGGCACTGAAGCTTTCTTT. The chain links TRBV7-3 to TRBJ1-1, with 7 bases identical to TRBD1. CDR1 is SGHTA and CDR2 is FQGTGA in the germline V gene. This CDR3 spans 15 amino acids. J gave up 4 bases and V 6 bases, and 11 bases lay outside the gene matches.

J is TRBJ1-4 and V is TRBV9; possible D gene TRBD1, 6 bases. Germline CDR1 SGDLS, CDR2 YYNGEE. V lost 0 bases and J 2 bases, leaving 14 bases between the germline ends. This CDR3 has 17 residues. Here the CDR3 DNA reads TGTGCCAGCAGCGTAGGGGCAGGGGTGTCGACTAATGAAAAACTGTTTTTT. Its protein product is CASSVGAGVSTNEKLFF.

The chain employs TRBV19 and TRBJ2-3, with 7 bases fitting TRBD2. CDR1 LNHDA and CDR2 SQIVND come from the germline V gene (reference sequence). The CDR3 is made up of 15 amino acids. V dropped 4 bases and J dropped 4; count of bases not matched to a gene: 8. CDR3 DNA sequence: TGTGCCAGTAGTACTCAAGCGGGAATTTCAGATACGCAGTATTTT. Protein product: CASSTQAGISDTQYF.

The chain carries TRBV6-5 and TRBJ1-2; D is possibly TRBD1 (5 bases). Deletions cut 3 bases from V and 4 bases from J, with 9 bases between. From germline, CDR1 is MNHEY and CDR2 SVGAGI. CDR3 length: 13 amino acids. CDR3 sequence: CASSYSTAYGYTF. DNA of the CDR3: TGTGCCAGCAGTTATTCGACAGCCTATGGCTACACCTTC.